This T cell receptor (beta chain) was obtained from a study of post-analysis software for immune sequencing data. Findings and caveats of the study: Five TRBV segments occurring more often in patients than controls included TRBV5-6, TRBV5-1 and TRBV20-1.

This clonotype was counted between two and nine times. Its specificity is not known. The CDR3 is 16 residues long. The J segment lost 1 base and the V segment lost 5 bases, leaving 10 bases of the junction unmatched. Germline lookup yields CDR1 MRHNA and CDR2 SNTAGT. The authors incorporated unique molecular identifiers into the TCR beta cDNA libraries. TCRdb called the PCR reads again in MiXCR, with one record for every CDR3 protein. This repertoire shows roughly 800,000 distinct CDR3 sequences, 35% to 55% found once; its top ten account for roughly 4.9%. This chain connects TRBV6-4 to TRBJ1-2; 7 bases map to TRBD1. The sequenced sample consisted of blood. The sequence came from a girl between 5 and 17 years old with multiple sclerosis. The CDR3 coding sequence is TGTGCCAGCAGTCTCAAACCGGGACAGAATAACTATGGCTACACCTTC. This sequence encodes CASSLKPGQNNYGYTF.